These 9 T cell receptor beta chains were all obtained from the same sample, sequenced in a study of PD-1 blockade in classical Hodgkin lymphoma. Libraries were prepared by immunoSEQ multiplex PCR; TCRdb keeps only in-frame clonotypes and omits some of them. Altogether about 47,000 clones are present, almost 90% being singletons, with the ten largest covering around 14%. Time point reported: cycle 4 day 1 (C4D1), after 6 weeks of nivolumab. All patients experienced relapse after autologous stem cell transplantation, and brentuximab vedotin exposure was variable. Material: peripheral blood mononuclear cells (PBMCs), obtained before the fourth cycle of nivolumab. Every receptor here comes from a human donor with classical Hodgkin lymphoma.

V gene TRBV10-1 combines with J gene TRBJ2-3; 10 positions match TRBD2. Per germline, CDR1 WNHNN and CDR2 SYGVQD (reference sequence). With V trimmed by 4 bases and J by 4 bases, 5 bases remained unmatched. This CDR3 is built from 15 residues. CDR3 sequence reads: CASSVLAGVPDTQYF. The CDR3 DNA is TGCGCCAGCAGTGTGCTAGCGGGAGTACCAGATACGCAGTATTTT.

The rearrangement uses TRBV27 and TRBJ2-1; 12 positions agree with TRBD2. This CDR3 spans 19 amino acids. The germline V gene has CDR1 MNHEY and CDR2 SMNVEV (reference sequence). Trimming removed 3 bases from V and 0 bases from J; junction bases left unmatched: 9. The CDR3 DNA reads as TGTGCCAGCAGTTTTCGGACTAGCGGGAACCCCGTCTCCTACAATGAGCAGTTCTTC. This sequence encodes CASSFRTSGNPVSYNEQFF.

The CDR3 DNA sequence: TGTGCCACCAGCAGAGGGGACACTGAAGCTTTCTTT. It yields the protein CATSRGDTEAFF. The rearrangement links TRBV15 to TRBJ1-1; D unresolved. The CDR3 totals 12 residues. The V gene's germline CDR1 is LNHNV and CDR2 YYDKDF (reference sequence). Trimming took off 1 base at V and 3 bases at J, with 3 bases between the two ends.

Comment on this clone: One end of the junction varies from germline; a read error may be responsible. The chain couples TRBV7-7 to TRBJ2-3, with D perhaps TRBD2 (5 bases). Germline CDR1 SSHAT, CDR2 FNYEAQ (reference sequence). This CDR3 has 14 residues. CDR3 nucleotide sequence: TGTGCTAGCAGCTTAGGGAGTTGGGCAGATACGCAGTATTTT. The encoded protein is CASSLGSWADTQYF.

J is TRBJ2-3 and V is TRBV6-5; D may correspond to TRBD1 or TRBD2 (5 bases each). The CDR3 covers 14 residues. Germline lookup yields CDR1 MNHEY and CDR2 SVGAGI. The V and J ends lost 6 bases and 11 bases respectively, with 21 bases between them. The CDR3 DNA reads TGTGCCAGCAGCCCAGGGCTGGAGGCAAGGGTGCAGTATTTT. This codes for CASSPGLEARVQYF.

The genes are TRBV19 and TRBJ2-7; 7 nucleotides match TRBD2. This CDR3 spans 14 amino acids. The germline V gene has CDR1 LNHDA and CDR2 SQIVND (reference sequence). The V segment lost 1 base and the J segment 6 bases; nucleotides outside the gene matches: 6. This CDR3 is CASSIVGLVGEQYF. The CDR3 bases are TGTGCCAGTAGTATAGTCGGACTAGTGGGCGAGCAGTACTTC.

This chain connects TRBV6-4 to TRBJ2-7, with D unresolved. The V and J ends lost 5 bases and 9 bases respectively, with 14 bases between them. CDR1 and CDR2 from the germline V gene are MRHNA and SNTAGT. This CDR3 spans 12 amino acids. CDR3 coding DNA: TGTGCCAGCAGTCAAGGCGCCGCCCGGCAGTACTTC. Amino acids: CASSQGAARQYF.

The chain links TRBV5-8 to TRBJ2-7, with TRBD1 matching over 8 bases. Trimming cost V 3 bases and J 0 bases; bases outside gene matches: 11. Germline assignment: CDR1 SGHTS and CDR2 YDEGEE. The CDR3 totals 17 residues. The CDR3 DNA sequence: TGTGCCAGCAGCTACCGACAGGGGTGGCTGTCCTCCTACGAGCAGTACTTC. Protein sequence: CASSYRQGWLSSYEQYF. Combining the CDR3 with reference TRBV5-8 and TRBJ2-7 gives the whole variable domain EAGVTQSPTHLIKTRGQQATLRCSPISGHTSVYWYQQALGLGLQFLLWYDEGEERNRGNFPPRFSGRQFPNYSSELNVNALELEDSALYLCASSYRQGWLSSYEQYFGPGTRLTVT.

V is TRBV9 and J is TRBJ1-1; weak D call: TRBD1 (6 bases). The V and J ends lost 4 bases and 3 bases respectively, with 13 bases between them. The CDR3 runs 14 residues. Germline V gene data show CDR1 as SGDLS and CDR2 as YYNGEE. The CDR3 DNA reads as TGTGCCAGCAGCTTAGGGGGGACTCACACTGAAGCTTTCTTT. Its protein is CASSLGGTHTEAFF.